This T cell receptor beta chain was captured in a study of cytomegalovirus exposure and HLA in healthy donors. This clone was detected a few times. Germline V gives CDR1 SEHNR, CDR2 FQNEAQ (reference sequence). CDR3 size: 15 residues. V shed 9 bases and J shed 2 bases, with 19 bases lying between them. With 60 Vbeta and 13 Jbeta primers, the PCR was carried out. Sequencing was performed with immunoSEQ multiplex PCR; in TCRdb, only in-frame clones are kept and a portion is missing. Of about 140,000 clones detected, roughly 80% appear once; the ten largest clones hold roughly 8%. This TCR was recovered from a woman between 45 and 60 years old in good health and CMV-seropositive. The V and J genes are TRBV7-9 and TRBJ2-5; D is possibly TRBD1 (6 bases). Sample: PBMCs. The CDR3 region is CASAPTKTGQETQYF. The DNA of the CDR3 is TGTGCCAGTGCCCCGACCAAGACAGGACAAGAGACCCAGTACTTC.